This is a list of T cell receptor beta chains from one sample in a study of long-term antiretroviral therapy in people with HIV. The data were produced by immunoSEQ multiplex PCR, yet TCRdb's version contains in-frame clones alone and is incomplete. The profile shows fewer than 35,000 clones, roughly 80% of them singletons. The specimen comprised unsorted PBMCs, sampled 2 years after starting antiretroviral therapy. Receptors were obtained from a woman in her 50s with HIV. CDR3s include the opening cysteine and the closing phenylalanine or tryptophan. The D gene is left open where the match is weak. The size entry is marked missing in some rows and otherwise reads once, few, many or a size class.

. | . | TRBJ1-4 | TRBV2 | CASRRSNEKLFF | TGTGCCAGCAGGAGGTCTAATGAAAAACTGTTTTTT
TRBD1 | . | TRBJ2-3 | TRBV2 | CASSESVGGQGVTDTQYF | TGTGCCAGCAGTGAAAGCGTGGGGGGACAGGGTGTGACAGATACGCAGTATTTT
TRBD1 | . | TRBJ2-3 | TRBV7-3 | CASNLQGKAADTQYF | TGTGCCAGCAACCTACAGGGGAAAGCTGCGGATACGCAGTATTTT
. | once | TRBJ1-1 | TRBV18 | CASSRPNTEAFF | TGTGCCAGCTCCCGTCCGAACACTGAAGCTTTCTTT
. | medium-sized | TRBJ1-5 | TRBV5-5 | CASSRAGYNQPQHF | TGTGCCAGCAGCCGGGCGGGTTACAATCAGCCCCAGCATTTT
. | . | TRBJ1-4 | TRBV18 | CASSSGREKLFF | TGTGCCAGCTCATCGGGTCGGGAAAAACTGTTTTTT
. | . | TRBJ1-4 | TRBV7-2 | CASSPSFLRGGEKLFF | TGTGCCAGCAGCCCCTCCTTTCTGAGGGGAGGTGAAAAACTGTTTTTT
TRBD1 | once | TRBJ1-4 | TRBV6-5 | CASSPGQGREKLFF | TGTGCCAGCAGTCCCGGACAGGGTAGAGAAAAACTGTTTTTT
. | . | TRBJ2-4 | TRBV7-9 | CASSLQGNIQYF | TGTGCCAGCAGCTTACAGGGAAACATTCAGTACTTC
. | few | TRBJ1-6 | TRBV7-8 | CASSLGGYSYNSPLHF | TGTGCCAGCAGCTTAGGAGGGTACAGCTATAATTCACCCCTCCACTTT
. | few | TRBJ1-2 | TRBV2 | CASSDWPDSGRGYGYTF | TGTGCCAGCAGTGATTGGCCGGACTCTGGACGGGGCTATGGCTACACCTTC
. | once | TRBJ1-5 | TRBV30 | CAWSVGQWDQPQHF | TGTGCCTGGAGTGTTGGACAGTGGGATCAGCCCCAGCATTTT
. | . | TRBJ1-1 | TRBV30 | CAYIVNTEAFF | TGTGCCTACATTGTGAACACTGAAGCTTTCTTT
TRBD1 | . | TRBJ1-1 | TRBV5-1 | CASSLYRGLEAFF | TGCGCCAGCAGCTTGTACAGGGGGCTTGAGGCTTTCTTT
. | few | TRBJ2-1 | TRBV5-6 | CASSLEAGTLSYNEQFF | TGTGCCAGCAGCTTGGAGGCAGGGACGCTCTCCTACAATGAGCAGTTCTTC
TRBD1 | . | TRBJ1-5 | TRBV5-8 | CASSGQARNQPQHF | TGTGCCAGCAGCGGACAGGCCCGCAATCAGCCCCAGCATTTT
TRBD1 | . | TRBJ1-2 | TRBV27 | CASSTWDRGQGYTF | TGTGCCAGCAGCACTTGGGACAGGGGGCAAGGGTACACCTTC
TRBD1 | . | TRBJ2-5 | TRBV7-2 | CASRPTAGGRETQYF | TGTGCCAGCCGCCCAACGGCAGGGGGCCGGGAGACCCAGTACTTC
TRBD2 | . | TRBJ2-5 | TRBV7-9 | CASSLSGGDAETQYF | TGTGCCAGCAGCTTATCCGGGGGGGATGCTGAGACCCAGTACTTC
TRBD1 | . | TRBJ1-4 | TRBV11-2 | CASSSYRGPNEKLFF | TGTGCCAGCAGCTCATACAGGGGCCCTAATGAAAAACTGTTTTTT
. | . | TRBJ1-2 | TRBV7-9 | CASNDGTVNYGYTF | TGTGCCAGCAACGACGGGACGGTTAACTATGGCTACACCTTC
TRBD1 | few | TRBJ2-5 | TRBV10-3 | CAISELGDSQETQYF | TGTGCCATCAGTGAGCTAGGGGACAGCCAAGAGACCCAGTACTTC
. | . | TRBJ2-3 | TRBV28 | CASSDSSSTDTQYF | TGTGCCAGCAGTGACAGTTCTAGCACAGATACGCAGTATTTT
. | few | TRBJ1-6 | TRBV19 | CASKSRGDNSPLHF | TGTGCCAGTAAGTCGCGGGGGGATAATTCACCCCTCCACTTT
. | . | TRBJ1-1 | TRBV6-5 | CASSPPDSNTEAFF | TGTGCCAGCAGTCCCCCTGACTCGAACACTGAAGCTTTCTTT
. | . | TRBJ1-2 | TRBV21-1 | CASSKAGTGKGYTF | TGTGCCAGCAGCAAAGCCGGGACAGGGAAAGGCTACACCTTC
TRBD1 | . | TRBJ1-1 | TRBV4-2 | CASSQTGGPEAFF | TGTGCCAGCAGCCAAACAGGGGGCCCTGAAGCTTTCTTT
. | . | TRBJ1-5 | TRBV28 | CASTLVGDQPQHF | TGTGCCAGCACCCTCGTCGGGGATCAGCCCCAGCATTTT
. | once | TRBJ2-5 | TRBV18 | CASSPDSETQYF | TGTGCCAGCTCACCGGACAGTGAGACCCAGTACTTC
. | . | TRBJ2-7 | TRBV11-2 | CASSLLTQGDEQYF | TGTGCCAGCAGCCTCCTAACGCAGGGAGACGAGCAGTACTTC
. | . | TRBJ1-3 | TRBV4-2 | CASSQVAISGNTIYF | TGTGCCAGCAGCCAAGTGGCGATCTCTGGAAACACCATATATTTT
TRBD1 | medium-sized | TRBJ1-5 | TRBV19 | CASAGTGGNQPQHF | TGTGCCAGTGCCGGGACAGGGGGCAATCAGCCCCAGCATTTT
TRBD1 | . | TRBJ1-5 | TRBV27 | CASSRTGDYQPQHF | TGTGCCAGCAGTAGGACAGGGGATTATCAGCCCCAGCATTTT
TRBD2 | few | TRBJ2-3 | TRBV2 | CAGSGASSTQYF | TGTGCGGGTAGCGGGGCATCTTCTACGCAGTATTTT
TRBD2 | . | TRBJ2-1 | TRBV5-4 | CASSVSSGGRSYNEQFF | TGTGCCAGCAGCGTATCTAGCGGGGGCCGATCCTACAATGAGCAGTTCTTC
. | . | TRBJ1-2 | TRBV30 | CAWPGSTGPIYGYTF | TGTGCCTGGCCTGGGTCCACCGGGCCGATCTATGGCTACACCTTC
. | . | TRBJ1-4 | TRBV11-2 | CASSSRGVGTNEKLFF | TGTGCCAGCAGCTCGAGGGGAGTGGGAACTAATGAAAAACTGTTTTTT
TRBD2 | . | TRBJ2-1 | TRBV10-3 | CAISPRLAGEADEQFF | TGTGCCATCAGCCCCAGACTAGCGGGGGAAGCGGATGAGCAGTTCTTC
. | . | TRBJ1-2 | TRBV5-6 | CASSVGQSPSF | TGTGCCAGCAGCGTCGGACAGTCCCCTTCATTC
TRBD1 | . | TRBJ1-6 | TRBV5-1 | CASSPGTVNSPLHF | TGCGCCAGCAGCCCCGGGACAGTAAATTCACCCCTCCACTTT
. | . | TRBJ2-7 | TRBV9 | CASSVGGLTTYEQYF | TGTGCCAGCAGCGTGGGGGGACTTACAACCTACGAGCAGTACTTC
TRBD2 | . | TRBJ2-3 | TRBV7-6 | CASSLRLAGGVPDTQYF | TGTGCCAGCAGCTTGAGACTAGCGGGGGGCGTTCCAGATACGCAGTATTTT
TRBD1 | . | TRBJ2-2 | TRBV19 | CASSTSDRARNTGELFF | TGTGCCAGTAGTACCTCGGACAGGGCGAGGAACACCGGGGAGCTGTTTTTT
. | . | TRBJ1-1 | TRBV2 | CASRRQVDREAFF | TGTGCCAGCAGACGACAGGTTGACCGTGAAGCTTTCTTT
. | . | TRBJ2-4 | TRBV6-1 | CAGRDPTKNIQYF | TGTGCCGGAAGGGATCCAACCAAAAACATTCAGTACTTC
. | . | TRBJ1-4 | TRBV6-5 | CASSYSPTNEKLFF | TGTGCCAGCAGTTACTCCCCCACTAATGAAAAACTGTTTTTT
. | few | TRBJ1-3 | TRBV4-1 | CASSQGGLGGNTIYF | TGCGCCAGCAGCCAAGGAGGTCTCGGAGGAAACACCATATATTTT
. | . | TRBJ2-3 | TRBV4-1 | CASSPGVRLETDTQYF | TGCGCCAGCAGCCCGGGAGTTAGATTAGAGACAGATACGCAGTATTTT
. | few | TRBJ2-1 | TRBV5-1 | CASSLVGGVGNEQFF | TGCGCCAGCAGCTTGGTAGGCGGGGTCGGGAATGAGCAGTTCTTC
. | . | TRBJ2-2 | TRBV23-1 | CASSQSWGWTGELFF | TGCGCCAGCAGTCAATCATGGGGGTGGACCGGGGAGCTGTTTTTT
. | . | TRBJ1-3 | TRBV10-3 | CAISRADFSGNTIYF | TGTGCCATCAGCCGCGCAGACTTCTCTGGAAACACCATATATTTT
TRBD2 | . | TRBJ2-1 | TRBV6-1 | CASSRLAGANEQFF | TGTGCCAGCAGTCGACTAGCGGGGGCCAATGAGCAGTTCTTC
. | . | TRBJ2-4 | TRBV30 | CAGGLAKNIQYF | TGTGCCGGGGGACTAGCCAAAAACATTCAGTACTTC
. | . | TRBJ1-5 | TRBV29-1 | CSVRTTSNQPQHF | TGCAGCGTGCGGACGACCTCCAATCAGCCCCAGCATTTT
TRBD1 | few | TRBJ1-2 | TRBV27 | CASSPTGANYGYTF | TGTGCCAGCAGTCCGACAGGGGCAAACTATGGCTACACCTTC
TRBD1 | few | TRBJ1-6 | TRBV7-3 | CASSIQGGKSPLHF | TGTGCCAGCAGCATCCAGGGGGGGAAATCACCCCTCCACTTT
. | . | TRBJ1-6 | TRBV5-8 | CASSFFRSSYNSPLHF | TGTGCCAGCAGCTTTTTCCGATCGTCCTATAATTCACCCCTCCACTTT
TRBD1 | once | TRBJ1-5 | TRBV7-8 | CASSSQGARQPQHF | TGTGCCAGCAGCTCACAGGGGGCGAGACAGCCCCAGCATTTT
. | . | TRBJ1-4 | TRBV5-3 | CARSSPPQLATNEKLFF | TGTGCCAGAAGCTCGCCCCCACAGCTTGCAACTAATGAAAAACTGTTTTTT
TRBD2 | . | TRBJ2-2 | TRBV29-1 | CSAGLAGGPGELFF | TGCAGCGCTGGATTAGCGGGGGGGCCCGGGGAGCTGTTTTTT